These 10 T cell receptor beta chains were sequenced from one sample in a study of regulatory T cells in long-lasting Graves disease. Time point: persistent/refractory GD, antithyroid drugs over 5 years with positive TRAb. Researchers made the TCR library from RNA that was extracted from PBMCs. The TCR beta library used iRepertoire HTBI primers with Arm-PCR amplification of CDR3. One entry per CDR3 protein results from TCRdb running MiXCR on the multiplex PCR reads. The sample lists about 660,000 distinct CDR3 sequences, 25% to 35% occurring once. Specimen: peripheral blood mononuclear cells (PBMCs), collected when the disease was refractory, from a patient treated with antithyroid drugs. These receptors were collected from a female donor with Graves disease.

This clonotype is a singleton in its sample. The J gene is TRBJ2-3, the V gene TRBV10-3, with TRBD1 matching over 10 bases. Germline CDR1 and CDR2: ENHRY and SYGVKD. There are 15 residues in the CDR3. The V segment lost 4 bases and the J segment 9 bases; nucleotides outside the gene matches: 10. The CDR3 nucleotides are TGTGCCATCAGTGCCGGGGACAGGGGAGGGACGACGCAGTATTTT. Protein product: CAISAGDRGGTTQYF.

Remarks on this clonotype: A much larger clone lies one base from this, so it may be a read error. V is TRBV28 and J is TRBJ1-2; D not certain. CDR3 length: 16 residues. Germline V gene sequence: CDR1 MDHEN, CDR2 SYDVKM. V lost 2 bases to trimming and J lost 0 bases, with 13 bases between them. CDR3 in amino acids: CASSLELTKANYGYTF. The CDR3 DNA reads as TGTGCCAGCAGTTTAGAATTGACGAAAGCTAACTATGGCTACACCTTC.

The CDR3 sequence is CASIEGLSSYNEQFF. The DNA for the CDR3 is TGTGCCAGCATAGAAGGCTTGAGCTCCTACAATGAGCAGTTCTTC. The J gene is TRBJ2-1, the V gene TRBV2; the D is unclear. Germline CDR1 and CDR2: SNHLY and FYNNEI. V was cut by 7 bases and J by 0 bases, with 13 bases left in between. This CDR3 has 15 amino acids.

The chain combines TRBV10-3 with TRBJ2-2; 11 nucleotides match TRBD2. The CDR3 covers 17 residues. CDR1 and CDR2 (germline): ENHRY, SYGVKD. The ends lost 3 bases at V and 4 bases at J; junction bases unmatched: 7. Written as DNA, the CDR3 is TGTGCCATCAGTGATCCGGGACTAGCGGCAATCACCGGGGAGCTGTTTTTT. Translation gives CAISDPGLAAITGELFF.

This clonotype was detected a few times. V and J are TRBV29-1 and TRBJ2-2; 8 positions match TRBD1. The germline V gene encodes CDR1 SQVTM and CDR2 ANQGSEA. Losses at the gene ends were 7 bases for V and 1 base for J; bases not matched to a gene: 2. CDR3 size: 13 residues. The CDR3 DNA sequence: TGCAGCGCTGGGACAGGGAACACCGGGGAGCTGTTTTTT. Protein: CSAGTGNTGELFF.

This clonotype was seen once. The V gene is TRBV10-3, the J gene TRBJ2-3, with 7 bases matching TRBD2. CDR3 length equals 13 residues. Germline CDR1 ENHRY, CDR2 SYGVKD. V lost 2 bases, J lost 6 bases, and 2 bases stayed unmatched. The CDR3 DNA reads as TGTGCCATCAGTGAGAAACTAGCGGATACGCAGTATTTT. Encoded protein: CAISEKLADTQYF.

The chain is built from TRBV15 and TRBJ1-1, with 9 bases fitting TRBD1. The CDR3 totals 16 residues. Germline loops: CDR1 LNHNV, CDR2 YYDKDF (reference sequence). Trimming removed 3 bases from V and 0 bases from J; junction bases left unmatched: 5. The CDR3 coding sequence is TGTGCCACCAGCAGGGACAGGGGCTCTCTGAACACTGAAGCTTTCTTT. This encodes CATSRDRGSLNTEAFF.

This clonotype occurred a few times. V and J are TRBV12-3 or TRBV12-4 and TRBJ1-1, with 12 bases that match TRBD1. This CDR3 has 14 residues. J was trimmed by 11 bases and V by 2 bases; bases with no gene match: 6. The CDR3 reads CASSLLGQGALAFF. The CDR3 DNA sequence: TGTGCCAGCAGTTTACTGGGACAGGGGGCGCTGGCTTTCTTT.

The V and J genes are TRBV6-1 and TRBJ1-3; 7 bases line up with TRBD1. The CDR3 contains 14 residues. The germline CDR1 and CDR2 sequences are MNHNS and SASEGT. The trim removed 7 bases at V and 0 bases at J, leaving 3 bases unmatched. CDR3 nucleotides: TGTGCCAGCAAAGGGACAGCCTCTGGAAACACCATATATTTT. Translation: CASKGTASGNTIYF.

The chain employs TRBV28 and TRBJ2-7, with TRBD2 identical over 12 bases. Germline V gene sequence: CDR1 MDHEN, CDR2 SYDVKM. The CDR3 has 16 residues. The junction had 9 bases not matched to a gene; V was cut back by 4 bases and J by 5 bases. CDR3 coding DNA: TGTGCCAGCAGTTACGAAGAGACTAGCGGGAGTAACGAGCAGTACTTC. Protein product: CASSYEETSGSNEQYF. The variable domain in full, with the rest retrieved from reference TRBV28 and TRBJ2-7, is DVKVTQSSRYLVKRTGEKVFLECVQDMDHENMFWYRQDPGLGLRLIYFSYDVKMKEKGDIPEGYSVSREKKERFSLILESASTNQTSMYLCASSYEETSGSNEQYFGPGTRLTVT.